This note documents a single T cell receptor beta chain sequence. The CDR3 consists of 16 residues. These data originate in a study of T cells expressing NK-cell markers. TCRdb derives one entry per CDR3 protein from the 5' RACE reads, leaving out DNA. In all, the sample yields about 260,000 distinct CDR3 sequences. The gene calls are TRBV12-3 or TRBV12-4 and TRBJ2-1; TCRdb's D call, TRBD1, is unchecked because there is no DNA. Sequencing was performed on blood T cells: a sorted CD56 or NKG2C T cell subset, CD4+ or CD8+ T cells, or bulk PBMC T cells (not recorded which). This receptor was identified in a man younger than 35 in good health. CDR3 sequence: CASRPRTGVSYNEQFF.